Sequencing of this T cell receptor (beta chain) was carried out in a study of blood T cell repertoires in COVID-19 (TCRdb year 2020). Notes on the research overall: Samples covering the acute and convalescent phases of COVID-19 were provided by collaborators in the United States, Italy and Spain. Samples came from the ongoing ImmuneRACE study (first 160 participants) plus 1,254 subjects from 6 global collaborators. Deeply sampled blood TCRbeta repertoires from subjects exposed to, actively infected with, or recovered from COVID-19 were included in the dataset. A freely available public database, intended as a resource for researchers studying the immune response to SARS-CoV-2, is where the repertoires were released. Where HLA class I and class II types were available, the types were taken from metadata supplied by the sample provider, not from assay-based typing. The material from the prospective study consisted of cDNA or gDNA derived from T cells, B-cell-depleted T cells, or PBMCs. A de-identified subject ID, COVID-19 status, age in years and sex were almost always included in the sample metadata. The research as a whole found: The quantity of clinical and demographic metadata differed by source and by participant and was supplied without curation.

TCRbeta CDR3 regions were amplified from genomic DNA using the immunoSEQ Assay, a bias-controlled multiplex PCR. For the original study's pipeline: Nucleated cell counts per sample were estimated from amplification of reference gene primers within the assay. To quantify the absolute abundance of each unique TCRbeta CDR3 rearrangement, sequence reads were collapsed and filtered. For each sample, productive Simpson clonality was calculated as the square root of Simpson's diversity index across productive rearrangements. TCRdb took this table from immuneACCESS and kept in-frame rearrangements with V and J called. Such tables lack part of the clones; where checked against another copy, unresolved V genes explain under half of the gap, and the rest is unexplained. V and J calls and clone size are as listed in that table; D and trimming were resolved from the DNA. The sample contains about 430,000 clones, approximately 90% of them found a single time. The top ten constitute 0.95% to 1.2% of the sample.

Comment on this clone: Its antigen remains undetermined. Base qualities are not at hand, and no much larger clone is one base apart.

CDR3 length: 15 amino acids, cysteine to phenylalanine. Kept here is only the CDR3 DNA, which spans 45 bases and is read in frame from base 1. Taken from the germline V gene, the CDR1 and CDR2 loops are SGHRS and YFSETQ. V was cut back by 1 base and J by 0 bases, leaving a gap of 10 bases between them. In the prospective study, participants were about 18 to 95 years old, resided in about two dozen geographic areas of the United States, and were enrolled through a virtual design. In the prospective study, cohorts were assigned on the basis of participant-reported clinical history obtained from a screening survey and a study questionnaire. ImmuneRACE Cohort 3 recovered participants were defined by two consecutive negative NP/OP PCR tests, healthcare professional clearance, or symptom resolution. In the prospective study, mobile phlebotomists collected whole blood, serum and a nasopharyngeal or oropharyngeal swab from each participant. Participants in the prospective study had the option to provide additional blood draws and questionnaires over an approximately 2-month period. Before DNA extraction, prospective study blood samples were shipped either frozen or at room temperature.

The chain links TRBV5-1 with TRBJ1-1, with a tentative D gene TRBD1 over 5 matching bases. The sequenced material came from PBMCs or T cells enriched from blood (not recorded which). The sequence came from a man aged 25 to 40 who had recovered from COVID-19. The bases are TGCGCCAGCAGCTTGTGGCAGGGCGTGAACACTGAAGCTTTCTTT. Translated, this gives CASSLWQGVNTEAFF. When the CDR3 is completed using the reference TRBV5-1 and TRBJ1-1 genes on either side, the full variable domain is KAGVTQTPRYLIKTRGQQVTLSCSPISGHRSVSWYQQTPGQGLQFLFEYFSETQRNKGNFPGRFSGRQFSNSRSEMNVSTLELGDSALYLCASSLWQGVNTEAFFGQGTRLTVV.